The 7 T cell receptor beta chains below come from one sample, sequenced in a study of blood T cells in healthy people across ages. Together with a sample-barcoded 5' primer, a J-beta primer mix was included in a second PCR lasting roughly 6 to 12 cycles. One entry per CDR3 protein results from TCRdb running MiXCR on the 5' RACE reads. In the table there are 900,000 to 950,000 distinct CDR3 sequences, just under 30% of which are singletons. The sample was also reused in another study, on T cells of mothers and their children.

Sequences were obtained from blood. These receptors originate from a woman between 40 and 55 years old in good health.

This clonotype occurred many times. The rearrangement uses TRBV20-1 and TRBJ2-5, with TRBD2 identical over 7 bases. CDR3 length equals 16 residues. Germline V CDR1 and CDR2: DFQATT, SNEGSKA (reference sequence). V lost 0 bases to trimming and J lost 2 bases; unmatched junction nucleotides: 9. DNA for the CDR3: TGCAGTGCTAGAGATCGAGAAGCGGGACTACAAGAGACCCAGTACTTC. Residues: CSARDREAGLQETQYF.

This clonotype came up many times. This rearrangement joins TRBV29-1 to TRBJ2-4, with D tentatively TRBD1 or TRBD2 (5 bases each). The V gene's germline CDR1 is SQVTM and CDR2 ANQGSEA. V lost 2 bases, J lost 6 bases, and 11 bases lay in between. The CDR3 extends over 13 amino acids. The CDR3 coding sequence is TGCAGCGTTGAACAGGGAGCCGGAAACATTCAGTACTTC. It translates to CSVEQGAGNIQYF.

This clonotype was detected only a few times. This chain joins TRBV6-6 and TRBJ2-7; the match to TRBD1 covers 8 bases. Unmatched junction bases numbered 5, after V lost 7 bases and J lost 0 bases. This CDR3 is built from 14 residues. Germline V CDR1 and CDR2: MNHNY, SVGAGI (reference sequence). The CDR3 sequence is CASTRQGSSYEQYF. In DNA form, the CDR3 reads TGTGCCAGCACCCGACAGGGGAGCTCCTACGAGCAGTACTTC.

The V and J genes are TRBV12-3 or TRBV12-4 and TRBJ1-6, with no clear D. CDR3 length equals 14 residues. V was shortened by 2 bases and J by 7 bases, with 9 bases between the two germline ends. The CDR3 region is CASSLPGGNSPLHF. DNA for the CDR3: TGTGCCAGCAGTTTACCGGGTGGGAATTCACCCCTCCACTTT.

The chain links TRBV7-2 to TRBJ1-2; D may be TRBD1 (5 bases). The CDR3 loop spans 14 amino acids. V was shortened by 5 bases and J by 6 bases, with 16 bases between the two germline ends. The germline gives CDR1 SGHTA, CDR2 FQGNSA. Here the CDR3 DNA reads TGTGCCAGCAGCCCGGGGCGGGGTCCCCATGGCTACACCTTC. It specifies CASSPGRGPHGYTF.

In its sample, this clonotype was seen once. Given a much more abundant clone one base away, this may be a read error. The chain couples TRBV29-1 to TRBJ2-5; TRBD2 aligns across 8 bases. The junction had 7 bases not matched to a gene; V was cut back by 0 bases and J by 4 bases. From germline, CDR1 is SQVTM and CDR2 ANQGSEA. This CDR3 region has 15 residues. CDR3 protein: CSVEDWRGDRETQYF. In DNA, the CDR3 is TGCAGCGTTGAAGACTGGCGGGGGGACCGAGAGACCCAGTACTTC.

As regards this clonotype: A single base separates this from a much larger clone, so it may be a read error. V gene TRBV6-5 combines with J gene TRBJ2-5, with a weak D call TRBD1 (5 bases). CDR1 is MNHEY, CDR2 SVGAGI, per germline. The CDR3 runs to 13 residues. The V and J ends lost 2 bases and 8 bases respectively, with 12 bases between them. The CDR3 coding sequence is TGTGCCAGCAGTTACCCAGGGTTAGATACCCAGTACTTC. Protein sequence: CASSYPGLDTQYF.